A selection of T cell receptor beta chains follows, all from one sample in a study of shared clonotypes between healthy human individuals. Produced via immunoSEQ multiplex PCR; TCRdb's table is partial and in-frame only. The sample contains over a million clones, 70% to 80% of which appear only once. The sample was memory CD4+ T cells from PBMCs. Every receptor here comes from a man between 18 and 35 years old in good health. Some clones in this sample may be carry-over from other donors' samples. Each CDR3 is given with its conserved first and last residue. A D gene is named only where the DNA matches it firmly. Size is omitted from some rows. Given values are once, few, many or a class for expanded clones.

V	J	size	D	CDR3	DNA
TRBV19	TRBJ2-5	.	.	CASSIRLAETQYF	TGTGCCAGTAGTATACGGTTGGCAGAGACCCAGTACTTC
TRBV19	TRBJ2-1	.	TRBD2	CASSRGTSGLGDEQFF	TGTGCCAGTAGTAGGGGGACTAGCGGACTCGGCGATGAGCAGTTCTTC
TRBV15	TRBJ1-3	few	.	CATSRVLAGRGNTIYF	TGTGCCACCAGCAGAGTCTTGGCGGGGAGGGGAAACACCATATATTTT
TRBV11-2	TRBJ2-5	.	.	CASSLGRVQETQYF	TGTGCCAGCAGCTTAGGGCGGGTCCAAGAGACCCAGTACTTC
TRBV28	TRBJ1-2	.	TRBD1	CASSTPGGRGYGYTF	TGTGCCAGCAGTACCCCAGGGGGAAGAGGATATGGCTACACCTTC
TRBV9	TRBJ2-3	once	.	CASSALMAGSDTQYF	TGTGCCAGCAGCGCCCTCATGGCGGGCTCAGATACGCAGTATTTT
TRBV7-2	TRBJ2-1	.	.	CASSLGLTEFF	TGTGCCAGCAGCTTAGGGCTTACGGAGTTCTTC
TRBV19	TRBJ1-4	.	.	CASSMDNADEKLFF	TGTGCCAGTAGTATGGACAACGCGGATGAAAAACTGTTTTTT
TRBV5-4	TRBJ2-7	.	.	CASSTPQGYEQYF	TGTGCCAGCAGCACCCCCCAGGGCTACGAGCAGTACTTC
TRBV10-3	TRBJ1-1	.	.	CAISESGRGDTEAFF	TGTGCCATCAGTGAGTCGGGTCGCGGCGACACTGAAGCTTTCTTT
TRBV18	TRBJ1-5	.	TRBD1	CASSRTGGENQPQHF	TGTGCCAGCTCACGGACAGGGGGAGAGAATCAGCCCCAGCATTTT
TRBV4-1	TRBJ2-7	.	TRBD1	CASRPGGQGAEQYF	TGCGCCAGCCGACCAGGCGGACAGGGGGCCGAGCAGTACTTC
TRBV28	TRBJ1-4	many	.	CASSITRDTNEKLFF	TGTGCCAGCAGTATCACCCGGGACACTAATGAAAAACTGTTTTTT
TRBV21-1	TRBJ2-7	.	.	CASTHPDQSSYEQYF	TGTGCCAGCACCCATCCAGACCAAAGTTCCTACGAGCAGTACTTC
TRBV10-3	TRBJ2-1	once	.	CAISDTAASYNEQFF	TGTGCCATCAGTGACACAGCCGCCTCCTACAATGAGCAGTTCTTC
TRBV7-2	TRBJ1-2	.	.	CASSLTGRGYTF	TGTGCCAGCAGCTTAACAGGGCGGGGCTACACCTTC
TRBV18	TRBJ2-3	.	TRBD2	CASSLSLAGGPDTQYF	TGTGCCAGCTCACTATCACTAGCGGGAGGGCCAGATACGCAGTATTTT
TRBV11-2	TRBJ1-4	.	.	CASSHLPEKLFF	TGTGCCAGCAGCCACCTCCCTGAAAAACTGTTTTTT
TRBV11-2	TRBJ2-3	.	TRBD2	CASSLGFSGNTDTQYF	TGTGCCAGCAGCTTAGGGTTTAGCGGGAACACAGATACGCAGTATTTT
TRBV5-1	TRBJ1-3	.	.	CASSFSTTGNTIYF	TGCGCCAGCAGCTTTTCGACCACTGGAAACACCATATATTTT
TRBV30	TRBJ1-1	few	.	CAWKGNRNTEAFF	TGTGCCTGGAAGGGGAACCGGAACACTGAAGCTTTCTTT
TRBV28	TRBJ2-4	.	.	CASSFETGGEAKNIQYF	TGTGCCAGCAGTTTTGAAACAGGAGGGGAGGCCAAAAACATTCAGTACTTC
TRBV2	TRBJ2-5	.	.	CASSTRRGRGETQYF	TGTGCCAGCAGTACCCGGAGGGGGCGAGGGGAGACCCAGTACTTC
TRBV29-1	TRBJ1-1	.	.	CSAGPEAFF	TGCAGCGCTGGGCCGGAAGCTTTCTTT
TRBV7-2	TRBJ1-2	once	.	CASSLSGGRGGYTF	TGTGCCAGCAGCTTATCCGGGGGCCGAGGCGGCTACACCTTC
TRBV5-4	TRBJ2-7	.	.	CASSSRQNYEQYF	TGTGCCAGCAGCTCGAGACAGAACTACGAGCAGTACTTC
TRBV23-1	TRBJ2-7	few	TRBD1	CASGTGAYEQYF	TGCGCCAGCGGGACAGGGGCCTACGAGCAGTACTTC
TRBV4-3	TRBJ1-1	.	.	CASSQETGNTEAFF	TGCGCCAGCAGCCAAGAGACAGGGAACACTGAAGCTTTCTTT
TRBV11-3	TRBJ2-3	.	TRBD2	CASSSSGKDTQYF	TGTGCCAGCAGTTCTAGCGGGAAAGATACGCAGTATTTT
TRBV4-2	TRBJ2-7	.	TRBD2	CASSPLRAGGVREQYF	TGTGCCAGCAGCCCGCTGCGAGCGGGAGGAGTGCGCGAGCAGTACTTC
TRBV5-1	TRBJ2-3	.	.	CASSSDIIAGNTQYF	TGCGCCAGCAGCTCGGACATAATCGCGGGAAATACGCAGTATTTT
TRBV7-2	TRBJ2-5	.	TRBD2	CASSYLLAGVETQYF	TGTGCCAGCAGTTACCTACTAGCGGGAGTTGAGACCCAGTACTTC
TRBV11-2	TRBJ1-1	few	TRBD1	CASRIDRGEAFF	TGTGCCAGCAGGATCGACAGGGGTGAAGCTTTCTTT
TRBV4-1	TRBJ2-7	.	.	CASSQGPLYEQYF	TGCGCCAGCAGCCAAGGGCCGCTCTACGAGCAGTACTTC
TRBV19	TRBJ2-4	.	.	CASSLVAAKNIQYF	TGTGCCAGTAGTCTAGTAGCAGCCAAAAACATTCAGTACTTC
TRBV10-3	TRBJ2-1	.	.	CAISKSVEGKGQFF	TGTGCCATCAGTAAGTCTGTTGAGGGGAAGGGCCAGTTCTTC
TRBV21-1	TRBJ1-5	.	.	CASSHVSQRYSNQPQHF	TGTGCCAGCAGCCACGTTAGCCAGAGATATAGCAATCAGCCCCAGCATTTT
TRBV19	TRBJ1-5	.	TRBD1	CASRRSRTGYILSNQPQHF	TGTGCCAGCAGGAGATCGCGGACAGGGTACATACTTAGCAATCAGCCCCAGCATTTT
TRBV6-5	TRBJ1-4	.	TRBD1	CASSYSGQGFEKLFF	TGTGCCAGCAGTTACTCCGGACAGGGGTTTGAAAAACTGTTTTTT
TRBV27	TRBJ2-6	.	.	CASSSPQRRTSGANVLTF	TGTGCCAGCAGTTCCCCTCAGAGACGGACCTCTGGGGCCAACGTCCTGACTTTC
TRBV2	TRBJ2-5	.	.	CASSEIPQETQYF	TGTGCCAGCAGTGAAATTCCCCAAGAGACCCAGTACTTC
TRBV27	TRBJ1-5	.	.	CASGGSRGHQPQHF	TGTGCCAGCGGGGGGAGCAGGGGCCATCAGCCCCAGCATTTT
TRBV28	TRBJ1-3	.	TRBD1	CASRSFQGQGPGNTIYF	TGTGCCAGCAGGTCGTTTCAGGGACAGGGGCCTGGAAACACCATATATTTT
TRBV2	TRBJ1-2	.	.	CASSGGVGYGYTF	TGTGCCAGCAGCGGTGGGGTTGGCTATGGCTACACCTTC
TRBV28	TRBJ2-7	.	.	CASSLFSRYEQYF	TGTGCCAGCAGTTTATTCTCGCGGTACGAGCAGTACTTC
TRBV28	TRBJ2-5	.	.	CASGLGGSETQYF	TGTGCCAGCGGACTGGGGGGTTCCGAGACCCAGTACTTC
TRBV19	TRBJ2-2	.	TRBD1	CASRPYRGNTGELFF	TGTGCCAGTAGACCCTACAGGGGCAACACCGGGGAGCTGTTTTTT